This T cell receptor (beta chain) was profiled in a study of T-cell reconstitution after alpha-beta-depleted transplantation in children. The TCRbeta library was prepared with unique molecular identifiers. Each CDR3 protein gets one entry after TCRdb re-called the PCR reads with MiXCR. The sample carries under 750,000 distinct CDR3 sequences, under 25% recorded once. Whole-study results and caveats: One year after transplant, T-cell counts and diversity came mostly from newly produced T cells. Where alpha-beta T cells came from about two months after transplant was reportedly several hundred expanded graft clones. The origin of high day-60 TCRbeta diversity in some patients lay in surviving recipient T cells and thymic progenitors.

This clonotype appeared a few times. Its target is unknown. Specimen: PBMCs, mostly from graft donor cells, collected 360 days after TCRalphabeta/CD19-depleted stem cell transplant. This TCR was sampled from a boy under two years old who had a stem cell transplant for acute myeloid leukemia, so the T cells may come from the graft donor.

The CDR3 region is CASSQEIGAYYNEQFF. The CDR3 nucleotides read TGCGCCAGCAGCCAAGAAATAGGCGCTTACTACAATGAGCAGTTCTTC. The chain employs TRBV4-3 and TRBJ2-1; the D is unclear. The V gene's germline CDR1 is LGHNA and CDR2 YSLEER. This CDR3 region has 16 residues. V lost 0 bases to trimming and J lost 3 bases, with 12 bases between them.